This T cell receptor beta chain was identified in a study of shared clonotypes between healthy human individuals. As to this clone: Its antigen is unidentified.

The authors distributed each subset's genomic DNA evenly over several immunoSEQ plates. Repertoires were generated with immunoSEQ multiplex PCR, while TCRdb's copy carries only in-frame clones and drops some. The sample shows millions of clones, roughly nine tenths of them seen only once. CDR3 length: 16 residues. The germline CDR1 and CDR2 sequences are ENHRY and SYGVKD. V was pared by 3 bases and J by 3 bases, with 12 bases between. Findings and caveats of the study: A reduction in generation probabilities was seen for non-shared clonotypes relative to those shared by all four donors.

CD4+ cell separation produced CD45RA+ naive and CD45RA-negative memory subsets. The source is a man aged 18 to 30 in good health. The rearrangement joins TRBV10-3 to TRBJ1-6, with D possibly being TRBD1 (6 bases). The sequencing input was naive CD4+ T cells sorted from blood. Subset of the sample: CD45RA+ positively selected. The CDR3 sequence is CAISEGGLLYNSPLHF. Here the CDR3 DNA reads TGTGCCATCAGTGAAGGGGGGCTGCTCTATAATTCACCCCTCCACTTT.